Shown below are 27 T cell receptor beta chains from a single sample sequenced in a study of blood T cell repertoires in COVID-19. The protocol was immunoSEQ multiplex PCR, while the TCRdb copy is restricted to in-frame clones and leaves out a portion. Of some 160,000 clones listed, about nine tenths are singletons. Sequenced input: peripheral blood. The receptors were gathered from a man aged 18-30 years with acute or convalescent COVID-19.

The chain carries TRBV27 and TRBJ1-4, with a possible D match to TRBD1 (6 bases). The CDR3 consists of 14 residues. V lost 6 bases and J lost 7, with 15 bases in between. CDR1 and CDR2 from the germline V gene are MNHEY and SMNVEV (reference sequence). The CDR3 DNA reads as TGTGCCAGCAGCGTAACAGGGAAGGCTGAAAAACTGTTTTTT. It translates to CASSVTGKAEKLFF.

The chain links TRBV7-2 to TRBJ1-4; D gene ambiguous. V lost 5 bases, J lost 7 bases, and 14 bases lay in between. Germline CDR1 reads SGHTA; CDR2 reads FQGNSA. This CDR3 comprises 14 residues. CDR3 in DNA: TGTGCCAGCAGCCCCCTCCGAGATAGTGAAAAACTGTTTTTT. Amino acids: CASSPLRDSEKLFF.

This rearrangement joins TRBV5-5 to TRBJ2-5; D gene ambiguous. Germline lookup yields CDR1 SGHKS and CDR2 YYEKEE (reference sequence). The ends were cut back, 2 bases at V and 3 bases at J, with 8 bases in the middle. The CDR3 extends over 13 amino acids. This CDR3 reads CASSLDWEETQYF. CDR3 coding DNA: TGTGCCAGCAGCTTAGACTGGGAAGAGACCCAGTACTTC.

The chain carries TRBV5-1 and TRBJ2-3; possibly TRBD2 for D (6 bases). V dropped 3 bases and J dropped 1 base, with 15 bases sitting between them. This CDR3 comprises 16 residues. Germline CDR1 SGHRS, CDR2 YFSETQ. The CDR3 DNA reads TGCGCCAGCAGCTCGGGACTCCTGCCGGGCACAGATACGCAGTATTTT. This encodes CASSSGLLPGTDTQYF.

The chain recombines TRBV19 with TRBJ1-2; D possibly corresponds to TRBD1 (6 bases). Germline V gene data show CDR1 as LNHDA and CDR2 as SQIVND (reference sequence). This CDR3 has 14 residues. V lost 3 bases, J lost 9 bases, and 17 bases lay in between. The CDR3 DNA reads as TGTGCCAGTAGTATTTTGGCGGGGGGCGCGCGCTACACCTTC. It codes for CASSILAGGARYTF.

CDR3 loop: CASSPAGLAAKAQYF. CDR3 in DNA: TGTGCCAGCAGCCCGGCGGGACTGGCGGCTAAGGCCCAGTACTTC. This chain links TRBV14 with TRBJ2-5; a possible D gene is TRBD2 (6 bases). The CDR3 is 15 residues long. Germline values: CDR1 SGHDN, CDR2 FVKESK. The V end lost 4 bases, the J end lost 9 bases, and 21 bases lay between the germline ends.

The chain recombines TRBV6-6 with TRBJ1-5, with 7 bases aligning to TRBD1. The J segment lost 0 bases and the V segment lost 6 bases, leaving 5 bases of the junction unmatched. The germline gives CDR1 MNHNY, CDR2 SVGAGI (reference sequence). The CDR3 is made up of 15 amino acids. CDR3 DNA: TGTGCCAGCAGATTGACAGGGAATAGCAATCAGCCCCAGCATTTT. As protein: CASRLTGNSNQPQHF.

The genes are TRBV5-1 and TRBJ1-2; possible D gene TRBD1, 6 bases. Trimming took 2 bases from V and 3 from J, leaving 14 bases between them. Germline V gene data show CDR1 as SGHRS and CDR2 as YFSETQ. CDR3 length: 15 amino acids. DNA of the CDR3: TGCGCCAGCAGCTTAGAAAGGGCAGGGGACTATGGCTACACCTTC. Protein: CASSLERAGDYGYTF. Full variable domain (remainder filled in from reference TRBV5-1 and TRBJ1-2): KAGVTQTPRYLIKTRGQQVTLSCSPISGHRSVSWYQQTPGQGLQFLFEYFSETQRNKGNFPGRFSGRQFSNSRSEMNVSTLELGDSALYLCASSLERAGDYGYTFGSGTRLTVV.

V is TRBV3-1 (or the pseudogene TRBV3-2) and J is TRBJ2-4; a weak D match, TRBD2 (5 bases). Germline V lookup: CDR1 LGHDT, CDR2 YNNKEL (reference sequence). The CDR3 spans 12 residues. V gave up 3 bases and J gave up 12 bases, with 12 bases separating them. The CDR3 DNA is TGTGCCAGCAGCCAGTCGGGGAGAACTCAGTACTTC. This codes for CASSQSGRTQYF.

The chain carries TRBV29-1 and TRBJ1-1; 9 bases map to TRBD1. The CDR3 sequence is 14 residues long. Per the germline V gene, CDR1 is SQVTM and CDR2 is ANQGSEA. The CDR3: CTHSRDRENGEAFF. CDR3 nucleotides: TGCACCCACTCCCGGGACAGGGAGAATGGTGAAGCTTTCTTT.

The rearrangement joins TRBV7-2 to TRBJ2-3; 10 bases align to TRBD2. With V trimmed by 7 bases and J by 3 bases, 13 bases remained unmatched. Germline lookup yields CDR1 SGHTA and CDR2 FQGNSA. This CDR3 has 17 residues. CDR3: CASINGLAATRTDTQYF. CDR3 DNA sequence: TGTGCCAGCATCAATGGACTAGCGGCAACGAGGACAGATACGCAGTATTTT.

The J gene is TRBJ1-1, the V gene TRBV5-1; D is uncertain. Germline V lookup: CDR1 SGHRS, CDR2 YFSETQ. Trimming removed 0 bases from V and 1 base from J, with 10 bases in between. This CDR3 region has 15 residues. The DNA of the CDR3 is TGCGCCAGCAGCTTGGGAGGAGTTTCGAACACTGAAGCTTTCTTT. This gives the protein CASSLGGVSNTEAFF.

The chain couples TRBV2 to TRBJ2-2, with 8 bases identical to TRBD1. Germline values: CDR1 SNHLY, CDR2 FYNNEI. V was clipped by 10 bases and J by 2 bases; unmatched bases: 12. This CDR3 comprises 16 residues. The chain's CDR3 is CATLNDRGGNTGELFF. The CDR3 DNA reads TGTGCCACCCTGAATGACAGGGGTGGTAACACCGGGGAGCTGTTTTTT.

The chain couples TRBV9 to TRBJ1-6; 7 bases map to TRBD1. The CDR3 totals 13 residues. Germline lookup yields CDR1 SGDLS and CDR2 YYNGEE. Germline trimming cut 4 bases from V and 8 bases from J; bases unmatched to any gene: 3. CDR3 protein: CASSLGTDSPLHF. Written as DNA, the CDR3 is TGTGCCAGCAGCCTCGGGACAGATTCACCCCTCCACTTT.

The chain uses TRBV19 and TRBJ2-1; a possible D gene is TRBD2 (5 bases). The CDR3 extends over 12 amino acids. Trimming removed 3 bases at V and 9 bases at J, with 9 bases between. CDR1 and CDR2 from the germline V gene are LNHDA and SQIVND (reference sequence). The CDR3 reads CASSIPGFEQFF. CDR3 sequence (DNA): TGTGCCAGTAGTATTCCGGGGTTTGAGCAGTTCTTC.

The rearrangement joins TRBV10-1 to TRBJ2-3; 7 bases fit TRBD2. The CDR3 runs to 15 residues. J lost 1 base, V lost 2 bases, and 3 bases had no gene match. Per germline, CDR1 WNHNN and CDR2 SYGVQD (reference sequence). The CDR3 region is CASSEIAGGTDTQYF. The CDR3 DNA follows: TGCGCCAGCAGTGAGATTGCGGGGGGCACAGATACGCAGTATTTT.

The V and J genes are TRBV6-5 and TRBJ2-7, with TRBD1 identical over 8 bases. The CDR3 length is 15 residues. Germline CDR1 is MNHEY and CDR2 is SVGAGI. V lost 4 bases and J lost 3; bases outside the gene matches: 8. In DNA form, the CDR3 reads TGTGCCAGCAGTTCCCAGGGGGCATACTTCTACGAGCAGTACTTC. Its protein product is CASSSQGAYFYEQYF.

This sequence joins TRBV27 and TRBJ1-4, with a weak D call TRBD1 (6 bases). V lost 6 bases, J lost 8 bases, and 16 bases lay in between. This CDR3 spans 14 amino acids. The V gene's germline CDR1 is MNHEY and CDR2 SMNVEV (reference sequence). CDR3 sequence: CASRIQGLGEKLFF. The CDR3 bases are TGTGCCAGCAGGATACAGGGATTAGGGGAAAAACTGTTTTTT.

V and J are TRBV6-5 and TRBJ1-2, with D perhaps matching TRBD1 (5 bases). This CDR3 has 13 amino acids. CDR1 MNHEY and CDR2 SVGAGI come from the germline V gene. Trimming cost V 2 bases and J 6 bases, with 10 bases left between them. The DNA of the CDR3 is TGTGCCAGCAGTTACACGTCAGGGAATGGCTACACCTTC. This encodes CASSYTSGNGYTF.

The CDR3 region is CASRDLSGREYNEQFF. The CDR3 DNA reads TGCGCCAGCAGGGATTTGAGCGGGAGGGAATACAATGAGCAGTTCTTC. This sequence joins TRBV5-1 and TRBJ2-1; the match to TRBD2 covers 10 bases. This CDR3 is built from 16 residues. J gave up 4 bases and V 5 bases, and 9 bases lay outside the gene matches. Germline loops: CDR1 SGHRS, CDR2 YFSETQ.

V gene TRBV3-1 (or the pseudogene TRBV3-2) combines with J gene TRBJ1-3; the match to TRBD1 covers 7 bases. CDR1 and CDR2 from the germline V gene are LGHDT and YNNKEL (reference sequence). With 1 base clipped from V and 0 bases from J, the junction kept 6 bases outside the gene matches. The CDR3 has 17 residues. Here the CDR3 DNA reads TGTGCCAGCAGCCAAGGGACAGGCCAACTCTCTGGAAACACCATATATTTT. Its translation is CASSQGTGQLSGNTIYF.

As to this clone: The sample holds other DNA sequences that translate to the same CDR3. The CDR3 nucleotides read TGTGCCAGCTCACCGCGGGAGGCCGGGGAGCTGTTTTTT. Its protein product is CASSPREAGELFF. The chain carries TRBV18 and TRBJ2-2; 8 bases fit TRBD2. The CDR3 spans 13 residues. Trimming cost V 3 bases and J 6 bases; bases outside gene matches: 0. Germline-derived CDR1 and CDR2 are KGHSH and LQKENI.

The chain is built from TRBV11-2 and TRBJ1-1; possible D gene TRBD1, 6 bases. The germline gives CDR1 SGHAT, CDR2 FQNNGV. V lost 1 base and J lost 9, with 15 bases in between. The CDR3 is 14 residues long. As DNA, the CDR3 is TGTGCCAGCAGCTTAGTTGGACAGACAGCTCAAGCTTTCTTT. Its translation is CASSLVGQTAQAFF.

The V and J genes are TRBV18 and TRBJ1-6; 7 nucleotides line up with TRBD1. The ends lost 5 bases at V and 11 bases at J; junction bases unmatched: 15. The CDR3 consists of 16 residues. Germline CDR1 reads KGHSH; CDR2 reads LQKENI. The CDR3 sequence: CASSERQGMGPTPLHF. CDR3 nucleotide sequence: TGTGCCAGCTCAGAAAGACAGGGAATGGGACCCACACCCCTCCACTTT.

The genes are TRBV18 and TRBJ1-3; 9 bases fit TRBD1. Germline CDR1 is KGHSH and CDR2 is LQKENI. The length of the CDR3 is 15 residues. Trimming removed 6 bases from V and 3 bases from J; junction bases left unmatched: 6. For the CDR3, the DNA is TGTGCCAGCTCGCGAGGGACAGGGTATGGAAACACCATATATTTT. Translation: CASSRGTGYGNTIYF.

CDR3 in amino acids: CASANREVDGYTF. CDR3 DNA sequence: TGCGCCAGTGCCAACAGGGAAGTGGATGGCTACACCTTC. The chain links TRBV5-1 to TRBJ1-2; TRBD1 is a possible D gene (6 bases). There are 13 residues in the CDR3. Germline V lookup: CDR1 SGHRS, CDR2 YFSETQ. The V end was cut by 8 bases, the J end by 6 bases, with 17 bases between.

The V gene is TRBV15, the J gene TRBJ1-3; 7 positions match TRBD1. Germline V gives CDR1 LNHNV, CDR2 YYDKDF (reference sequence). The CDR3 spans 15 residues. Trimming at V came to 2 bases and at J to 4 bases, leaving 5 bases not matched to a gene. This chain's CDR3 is CATSRPTGSGNTIYF. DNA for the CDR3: TGTGCCACCAGCAGACCGACAGGGTCCGGAAACACCATATATTTT.